This entry features one T cell receptor (beta chain) sequence. The antigen is unknown. This specimen comes from a study of cytomegalovirus exposure and HLA in healthy donors. CDR1 and CDR2 (germline): SGDLS, YYNGEE. This CDR3 is built from 15 residues. The V gene end was trimmed by 0 bases and the J gene end by 3 bases; junction bases not matched to a gene: 5. A multiplex PCR was run with 60 Vbeta primers and 13 Jbeta primers. Some clones are missing from TCRdb's copy, which holds only in-frame ones; the method was immunoSEQ multiplex PCR. The sample shows 80,000 to 100,000 clones, 73% of them seen only once. Findings of the study overall: Most sequenced TCRs were rare (though some public TCRs occurred in many donors). In a later analysis, at a false discovery rate of 0.05, 15,000 to 20,000 TCR beta sequences matched HLA alleles.

The TCR originated in a man in his forties in good health and CMV-seronegative. The chain couples TRBV9 to TRBJ2-7, with TRBD1 matching over 8 bases. Sample: PBMCs. The CDR3 nucleotides read TGTGCCAGCAGCGTAGCCGGGACAGGAAACTACGAGCAGTACTTC. It encodes CASSVAGTGNYEQYF.